The next 17 T cell receptor beta chains were all read from a single sample in a study of cytomegalovirus exposure and HLA in healthy donors. The PCR contained 60 Vbeta and 13 Jbeta primers. The table came from immunoSEQ multiplex PCR; TCRdb's copy has only in-frame clones and leaves some out. The sample has 100,000 to 150,000 clones; 55% to 75% are singletons. The sequenced material came from PBMCs. These receptors originate from a man aged 45-65 years in good health and CMV-seropositive.

The chain uses TRBV19 and TRBJ1-5, with 9 bases fitting TRBD1. J lost 4 bases, V lost 3 bases, and 1 base had no gene match. The V gene's germline CDR1 is LNHDA and CDR2 SQIVND (reference sequence). The CDR3 loop spans 14 amino acids. The CDR3 nucleotides are TGTGCCAGTAGTATCGGGACAGGGAATCAGCCCCAGCATTTT. Translating gives CASSIGTGNQPQHF.

The chain couples TRBV5-1 to TRBJ1-2; the D is unclear. The CDR3 covers 15 residues. V shed 0 bases and J shed 2 bases, with 11 bases lying between them. The germline V gene encodes CDR1 SGHRS and CDR2 YFSETQ. The CDR3 spells CASSLAAGLNYGYTF. The CDR3, as DNA: TGCGCCAGCAGCTTGGCAGCCGGGTTAAACTATGGCTACACCTTC.

In the case of this clone: Mismatch with germline at one junction end may stem from a read error. V is TRBV6-5 and J is TRBJ1-2, with D uncertain. Germline CDR1 reads MNHEY; CDR2 reads SVGAGI. The CDR3 is 13 residues long. CDR3 residues: CASSYFGGYGHTF. The CDR3 DNA is TGTGCCAGCAGTTACTTCGGCGGTTATGGCCACACCTTC.

This CDR3 is CASSPADSSSYNEQFF. DNA of the CDR3: TGTGCCAGCAGTCCTGCCGACTCAAGCTCCTACAATGAGCAGTTCTTC. This sequence joins TRBV28 and TRBJ2-1; D ambiguous. V was cut by 5 bases and J by 0 bases, with 14 bases left in between. Germline V gene data show CDR1 as MDHEN and CDR2 as SYDVKM. There are 16 residues in the CDR3.

The genes are TRBV19 and TRBJ1-1; 7 bases map to TRBD1. V lost 7 bases and J lost 1; bases outside the gene matches: 6. CDR1 and CDR2 from the germline V gene are LNHDA and SQIVND (reference sequence). The length of the CDR3 is 14 residues. DNA of the CDR3: TGTGCCAGTAAACCAGGGGGTCGGAACACTGAAGCTTTCTTT. Translated: CASKPGGRNTEAFF.

This chain uses TRBV11-2 with TRBJ2-1, with 10 bases aligning to TRBD2. The CDR3 loop spans 16 amino acids. Germline values: CDR1 SGHAT, CDR2 FQNNGV. The V gene end was trimmed by 5 bases and the J gene end by 2 bases; junction bases not matched to a gene: 6. The CDR3 DNA follows: TGTGCCAGCAGCACCCAAAGCGGGGGGGCCTACAATGAGCAGTTCTTC. Amino acids: CASSTQSGGAYNEQFF. The complete variable domain, with remaining parts taken from reference TRBV11-2 and TRBJ2-1, reads EAGVAQSPRYKIIEKRQSVAFWCNPISGHATLYWYQQILGQGPKLLIQFQNNGVVDDSQLPKDRFSAERLKGVDSTLKIQPAKLEDSAVYLCASSTQSGGAYNEQFFGPGTRLTVL.

V usage is TRBV2 and J usage is TRBJ1-2; no clear D gene. Trimming shortened V by 1 base and J by 8 bases, and 11 bases separated the two germline ends. CDR3 length: 13 residues. Germline assignment: CDR1 SNHLY and CDR2 FYNNEI. CDR3 bases: TGTGCCAGCAGTGAAGAGTTGGCGCGGGGCTACACCTTC. Amino acid sequence: CASSEELARGYTF.

This CDR3 reads CASSTGQGDKNIQYF. In DNA form, the CDR3 reads TGTGCCAGCAGCACAGGACAGGGTGACAAAAACATTCAGTACTTC. The chain uses TRBV11-2 and TRBJ2-4, with 8 bases that match TRBD1. This CDR3 contains 15 residues. Trimming took 5 bases from V and 3 from J; bases not matched to a gene: 6. CDR1 is SGHAT, CDR2 FQNNGV, per germline.

There are a few counts of this clone. V is TRBV13 and J is TRBJ2-3; 9 nucleotides align to TRBD2. This CDR3 is 13 amino acids long. CDR1 is PRHDT and CDR2 is FYEKMQ in the germline V gene (reference sequence). J was trimmed by 12 bases and V by 0 bases; bases with no gene match: 4. The CDR3 DNA sequence: TGTGCCAGCAGCTTAGGCCCGGGACTAGCCCAGTATTTT. The encoded protein is CASSLGPGLAQYF.

The chain carries TRBV6-6 and TRBJ2-5, with D possibly being TRBD2 (7 bases). V was shortened by 5 bases and J by 5 bases, with 12 bases between the two germline ends. CDR1 and CDR2 (germline): MNHNY, SVGAGI (reference sequence). The CDR3 is 13 amino acids. CDR3 protein: CASSTGGRETQYF. CDR3 DNA: TGTGCCAGCAGTACGGGGGGCCGGGAGACCCAGTACTTC.

This clone was seen a single time. This chain joins TRBV6-5 and TRBJ2-1, with TRBD2 matching over 16 bases. This CDR3 has 13 residues. Germline CDR1 MNHEY, CDR2 SVGAGI. After removal of 6 bases from V and 12 bases from J, the junction contained 2 bases not matched to a gene. The CDR3 loop reads CASRGLAGGPQFF. The DNA for the CDR3 is TGTGCCAGCAGGGGACTAGCGGGAGGGCCGCAGTTCTTC.

V is TRBV6-1 and J is TRBJ2-7, with 10 bases lining up with TRBD1. The germline V gene encodes CDR1 MNHNS and CDR2 SASEGT. This CDR3 contains 14 residues. V lost 8 bases, J lost 2 bases, and 6 bases stayed unmatched. CDR3 residues: CASGPGTGAYEQYF. In DNA form, the CDR3 reads TGTGCCAGCGGTCCCGGGACAGGGGCCTACGAGCAGTACTTC.

The chain links TRBV5-4 to TRBJ2-3; D gene ambiguous. The CDR3 runs 15 residues. V was trimmed by 6 bases and J by 4 bases, leaving 18 bases between them. Germline V gene sequence: CDR1 SGHNT, CDR2 YYREEE (reference sequence). The CDR3: CASTLTTLKADTQYF. Written as DNA, the CDR3 is TGTGCCAGCACCTTAACAACCCTCAAAGCAGATACGCAGTATTTT.

Notes on this clone: Compared with germline, one end of the junction differs, possibly owing to a read error. V usage is TRBV6-6 and J usage is TRBJ1-2, with D maybe TRBD1 (5 bases). CDR1 MNHNY and CDR2 SVGAGI come from the germline V gene (reference sequence). The CDR3 consists of 15 residues. DNA for the CDR3: TGTGTCAGCAGTGCTGACGGGACGGCTAGCGATGGCTACACCTTC. Translation gives CVSSADGTASDGYTF.

V usage is TRBV5-5 and J usage is TRBJ2-7; D possibly corresponds to TRBD1 (5 bases). There are 15 residues in the CDR3. V lost 3 bases and J lost 0, with 13 bases in between. Germline CDR1 is SGHKS and CDR2 is YYEKEE (reference sequence). The CDR3 DNA reads as TGTGCCAGCAGCTCCCACGACAGACCCTCCTACGAGCAGTACTTC. It encodes CASSSHDRPSYEQYF.

The chain is built from TRBV19 and TRBJ1-1, with TRBD1 as a possible D gene (5 bases). The length of the CDR3 is 16 residues. Germline lookup yields CDR1 LNHDA and CDR2 SQIVND (reference sequence). Trimming stripped 3 bases from V and 0 bases from J, with 14 bases between. In DNA form, the CDR3 reads TGTGCCAGTAGTATTAAGCATACGGGGGTGAACACTGAAGCTTTCTTT. Amino acids: CASSIKHTGVNTEAFF.

The V gene is TRBV2, the J gene TRBJ2-7; perhaps TRBD2 as D (6 bases). The CDR3 has 12 amino acids. Trimming left V 6 bases short and J 4 bases short, with 10 bases between. Germline CDR1 SNHLY, CDR2 FYNNEI. The CDR3 sequence is CASSLTRYEQYF. In DNA, the CDR3 is TGTGCCAGCAGCCTGACTAGATACGAGCAGTACTTC.